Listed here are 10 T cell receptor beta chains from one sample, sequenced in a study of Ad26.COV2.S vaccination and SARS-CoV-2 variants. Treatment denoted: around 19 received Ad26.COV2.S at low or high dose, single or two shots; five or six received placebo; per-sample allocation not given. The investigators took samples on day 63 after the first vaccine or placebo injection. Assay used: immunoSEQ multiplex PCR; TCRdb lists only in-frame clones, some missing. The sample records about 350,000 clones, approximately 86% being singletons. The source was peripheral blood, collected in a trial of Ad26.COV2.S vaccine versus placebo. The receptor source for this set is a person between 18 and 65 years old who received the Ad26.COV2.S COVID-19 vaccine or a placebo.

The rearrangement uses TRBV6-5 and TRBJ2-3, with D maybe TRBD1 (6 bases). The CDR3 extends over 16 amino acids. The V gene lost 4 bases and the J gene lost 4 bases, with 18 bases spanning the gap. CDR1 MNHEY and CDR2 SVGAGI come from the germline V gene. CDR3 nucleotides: TGTGCCAGCAGTTTCAGGGGTTTTAATTTCGCAGATACGCAGTATTTT. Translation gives CASSFRGFNFADTQYF.

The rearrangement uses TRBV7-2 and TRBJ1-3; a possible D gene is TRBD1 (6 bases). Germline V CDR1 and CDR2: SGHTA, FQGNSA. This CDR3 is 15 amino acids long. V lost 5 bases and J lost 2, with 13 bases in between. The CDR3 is CASSPTSGAGNTIYF. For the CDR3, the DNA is TGTGCCAGCAGCCCAACGTCAGGGGCTGGAAACACCATATATTTT.

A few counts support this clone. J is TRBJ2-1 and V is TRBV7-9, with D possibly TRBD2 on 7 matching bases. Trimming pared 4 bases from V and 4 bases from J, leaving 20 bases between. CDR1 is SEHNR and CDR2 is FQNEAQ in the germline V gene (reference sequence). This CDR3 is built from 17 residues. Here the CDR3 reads CASSSSGTAGHYNEQFF. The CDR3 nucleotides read TGTGCCAGCAGCTCATCAGGTACAGCGGGACATTACAATGAGCAGTTCTTC. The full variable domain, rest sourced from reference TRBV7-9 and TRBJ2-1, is DTGVSQNPRHKITKRGQNVTFRCDPISEHNRLYWYRQTLGQGPEFLTYFQNEAQLEKSRLLSDRFSAERPKGSFSTLEIQRTEQGDSAMYLCASSSSGTAGHYNEQFFGPGTRLTVL.

The CDR3 reads CASSLGGTSRGQEQYF. CDR3 in DNA: TGCGCCAGCAGCTTGGGGGGGACCTCTCGCGGACAAGAGCAGTACTTC. V usage is TRBV5-1 and J usage is TRBJ2-7; tentatively, D is TRBD1 or TRBD2 (5 bases each). This CDR3 is built from 16 residues. The germline CDR1 and CDR2 sequences are SGHRS and YFSETQ. V was cut by 0 bases and J by 7 bases, with 20 bases left in between.

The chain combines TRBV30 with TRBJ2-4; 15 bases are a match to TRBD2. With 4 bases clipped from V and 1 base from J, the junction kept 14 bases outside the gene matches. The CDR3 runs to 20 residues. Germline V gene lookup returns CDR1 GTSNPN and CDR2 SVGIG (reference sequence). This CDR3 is CAWTNFRTSGREGAKNIQYF. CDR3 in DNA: TGTGCCTGGACGAACTTTCGGACTAGCGGGAGGGAAGGTGCCAAAAACATTCAGTACTTC.

CDR3 in DNA: TGTGCCAGTAGCCCAGACAGGGACCTATCCTACAATGAGCAGTTCTTC. Its translation is CASSPDRDLSYNEQFF. The chain employs TRBV19 and TRBJ2-1; 7 positions agree with TRBD1. J was trimmed by 1 base and V by 6 bases; bases with no gene match: 9. The CDR3 has 16 residues. Germline CDR1 and CDR2: LNHDA and SQIVND (reference sequence). Combining the CDR3 with reference TRBV19 and TRBJ2-1 gives the whole variable domain DGGITQSPKYLFRKEGQNVTLSCEQNLNHDAMYWYRQDPGQGLRLIYYSQIVNDFQKGDIAEGYSVSREKKESFPLTVTSAQKNPTAFYLCASSPDRDLSYNEQFFGPGTRLTVL.

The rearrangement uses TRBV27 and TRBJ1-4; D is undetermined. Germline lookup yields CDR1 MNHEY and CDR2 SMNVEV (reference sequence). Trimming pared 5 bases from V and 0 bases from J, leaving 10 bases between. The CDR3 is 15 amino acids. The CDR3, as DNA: TGTGCCAGCAGTCTCAAGACCCCAACTAATGAAAAACTGTTTTTT. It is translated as CASSLKTPTNEKLFF.

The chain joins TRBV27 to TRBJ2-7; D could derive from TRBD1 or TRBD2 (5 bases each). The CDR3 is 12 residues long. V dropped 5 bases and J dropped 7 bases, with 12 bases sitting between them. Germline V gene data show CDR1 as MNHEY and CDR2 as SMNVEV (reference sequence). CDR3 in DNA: TGTGCCAGCAGTCCTGGATGGGGGGAGCAGTACTTC. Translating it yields CASSPGWGEQYF.

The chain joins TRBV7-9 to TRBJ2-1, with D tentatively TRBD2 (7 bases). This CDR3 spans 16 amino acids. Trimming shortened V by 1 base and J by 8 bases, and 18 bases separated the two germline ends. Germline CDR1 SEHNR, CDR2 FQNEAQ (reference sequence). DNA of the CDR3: TGTGCCAGCAGCTTAGTCGATGGCTGGGGGGGCTATGAGCAGTTCTTC. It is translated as CASSLVDGWGGYEQFF.

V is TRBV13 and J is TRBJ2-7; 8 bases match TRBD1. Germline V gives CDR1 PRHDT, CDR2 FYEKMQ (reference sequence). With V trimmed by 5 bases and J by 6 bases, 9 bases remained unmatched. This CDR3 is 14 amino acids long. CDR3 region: CASSPSRTGREQYF. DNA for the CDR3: TGTGCCAGCAGCCCCTCCCGGACAGGGCGCGAGCAGTACTTC.